Listed here are 7 T cell receptor beta chains from one sample, sequenced in a study of OX40 agonist ivuxolimab in advanced cancers. The method behind the library was the immunoSEQ multiplex PCR assay. TCRdb carries this immuneACCESS record with in-frame sequences only. Its versions omit some clonotypes, under half of them owing to an unresolved V gene in the studies checked, with the rest unexplained. Here the sample has roughly 80,000 clones; 85% occur a single time. The ten most abundant clones make up 0.65% to 0.8% of the sample. Sequenced material: CD4+ or CD8+ T cells sorted from blood, taken in a trial of the OX40 agonist ivuxolimab. These receptors were taken from an adult with an advanced solid tumor such as melanoma, head and neck, liver or kidney cancer.

This chain joins TRBV6-1 and TRBJ1-1; a weak D match, TRBD1 (6 bases). CDR3 length: 13 amino acids. The V gene lost 6 bases and the J gene lost 5 bases, with 13 bases spanning the gap. Germline CDR1 and CDR2: MNHNS and SASEGT. The CDR3 reads CASRRQEGTEAFF. For the CDR3, the DNA is TGTGCCAGCAGGAGACAGGAGGGGACTGAAGCTTTCTTT.

The genes are TRBV6-6 and TRBJ1-1; unclear D gene. Germline V gives CDR1 MNHNY, CDR2 SVGAGI (reference sequence). The germline V and J ends were trimmed by 0 bases and 6 bases, with 2 bases remaining between them. This CDR3 has 11 amino acids. CDR3 protein: CASSYSAEAFF. CDR3 in DNA: TGTGCCAGCAGTTACTCGGCTGAAGCTTTCTTT.

The chain has TRBV2 and TRBJ1-2; perhaps TRBD1 as D (5 bases). V shed 8 bases and J shed 0 bases, with 16 bases lying between them. The CDR3 runs to 15 residues. Germline V gives CDR1 SNHLY, CDR2 FYNNEI. The CDR3 DNA is TGTGCCAGCCGGTGGGGGGAGGCATCTAACTATGGCTACACCTTC. Its translation: CASRWGEASNYGYTF.

V usage is TRBV29-1 and J usage is TRBJ1-1; perhaps TRBD1 as D (5 bases). The CDR3 sequence is 13 residues long. V shed 8 bases and J shed 2 bases, with 15 bases lying between them. Germline CDR1 and CDR2: SQVTM and ANQGSEA. The CDR3 DNA reads as TGCAGCATCTCCCGGGGGGGAAACACTGAAGCTTTCTTT. It specifies CSISRGGNTEAFF.

This clone was seen a handful of times. The CDR3 spells CASSQTGTAYGYTF. The DNA for the CDR3 is TGTGCCAGCAGCCAAACCGGGACAGCCTATGGCTACACCTTC. V is TRBV14 and J is TRBJ1-2, with TRBD1 matching 7 bases. The CDR3 spans 14 residues. The V segment lost 2 bases and the J segment 4 bases; nucleotides outside the gene matches: 4. Germline V gene lookup returns CDR1 SGHDN and CDR2 FVKESK.

The sample holds one count of this clone. The V and J genes are TRBV6-5 and TRBJ1-6; D gene uncertain. Per the germline V gene, CDR1 is MNHEY and CDR2 is SVGAGI. V was clipped by 6 bases and J by 11 bases, with 8 bases between them. The CDR3 loop spans 11 amino acids. The CDR3 here is CASRQGTPLHF. The CDR3 coding sequence is TGTGCCAGCAGGCAAGGAACACCCCTCCACTTT.

DNA of the CDR3: TGTGCCAGCAGCCGGGGGGGCACAGATACGCAGTATTTT. It encodes CASSRGGTDTQYF. The chain is built from TRBV7-3 and TRBJ2-3, with 7 bases lining up with TRBD2. Germline-derived CDR1 and CDR2 are SGHTA and FQGTGA. Trimming removed 5 bases from V and 1 base from J; junction bases left unmatched: 0. The CDR3 runs to 13 residues.